This is a list of T cell receptor beta chains from one sample in a study of identical twins. One entry per CDR3 protein results from TCRdb running MiXCR on the 5' RACE reads. The table lists some 600,000 distinct CDR3 sequences, under 8.5% of them singletons. Another study also made use of these data, one on yellow fever vaccine responses in identical twins.

The sample taken for sequencing was PBMCs. These receptor sequences come from a woman aged 18 to 35 in good health. Each CDR3 is given with its conserved first and last residue. D genes are given only for firm matches. Expanded clones get a size class; other rows say once, few or many, or leave the size out.

j_call: TRBJ2-7; v_call: TRBV27; d_call: TRBD1; clone_size: NA; cdr3_aa: CASRNPSRDSSYEQYF; cdr3_nt: TGTGCCAGCAGGAACCCTAGCCGGGACAGCTCCTACGAGCAGTACTTC
j_call: TRBJ2-2; v_call: TRBV3-1; d_call: TRBD2; clone_size: many; cdr3_aa: CASRRSGGANLNTGELFF; cdr3_nt: TGTGCCAGCAGGCGTAGCGGGGGGGCTAACCTGAACACCGGGGAGCTGTTTTTT
j_call: TRBJ2-5; v_call: TRBV5-1; d_call: NA; clone_size: many; cdr3_aa: CASARTDQETQYF; cdr3_nt: TGCGCCAGCGCGCGGACAGACCAAGAGACCCAGTACTTC
j_call: TRBJ2-3; v_call: TRBV28; d_call: TRBD1; clone_size: many; cdr3_aa: CASRPGQGTTFLASTQYF; cdr3_nt: TGTGCCAGCAGACCCGGACAGGGCACCACGTTCCTCGCTAGTACGCAGTATTTT
j_call: TRBJ2-1; v_call: TRBV11-1; d_call: NA; clone_size: NA; cdr3_aa: CASSLVGGSTSYNEQFF; cdr3_nt: TGTGCCAGCAGCTTAGTAGGGGGATCGACCTCCTACAATGAGCAGTTCTTC
j_call: TRBJ2-7; v_call: TRBV12-3/TRBV12-4; d_call: TRBD2; clone_size: many; cdr3_aa: CASSPERTSGIYEQYF; cdr3_nt: TGTGCCAGCAGTCCGGAAAGGACTAGCGGGATCTACGAGCAGTACTTC
j_call: TRBJ2-5; v_call: TRBV20-1; d_call: TRBD2; clone_size: many; cdr3_aa: CSARDERGGRWETQYF; cdr3_nt: TGCAGTGCTAGGGATGAGCGGGGGGGCCGGTGGGAGACCCAGTACTTC
j_call: TRBJ1-3; v_call: TRBV7-2; d_call: TRBD1; clone_size: many; cdr3_aa: CASSLTGAGISGNTIYF; cdr3_nt: TGTGCCAGCAGCTTAACAGGGGCAGGGATCTCTGGAAACACCATATATTTT
j_call: TRBJ2-3; v_call: TRBV5-1; d_call: TRBD2; clone_size: NA; cdr3_aa: CASSLALSSGTDTQYF; cdr3_nt: TGCGCCAGCAGCTTGGCCCTGTCTAGCGGGACAGATACGCAGTATTTT
j_call: TRBJ2-4; v_call: TRBV4-1; d_call: NA; clone_size: NA; cdr3_aa: CASSQDQVLNIQYF; cdr3_nt: TGCGCCAGCAGCCAAGACCAAGTATTAAACATTCAGTACTTC
j_call: TRBJ1-4; v_call: TRBV20-1; d_call: NA; clone_size: few; cdr3_aa: CSARVRVLTNEKLFF; cdr3_nt: TGCAGTGCTAGAGTTCGAGTATTAACTAATGAAAAACTGTTTTTT
j_call: TRBJ2-5; v_call: TRBV6-5; d_call: TRBD2; clone_size: few; cdr3_aa: CASSYSAGVSETQYF; cdr3_nt: TGTGCCAGCAGTTACTCTGCGGGAGTATCAGAGACCCAGTACTTC
j_call: TRBJ1-2; v_call: TRBV6-1; d_call: TRBD1; clone_size: NA; cdr3_aa: CASSVPRTGDYGYTF; cdr3_nt: TGTGCCAGCAGTGTCCCCCGGACAGGTGACTATGGCTACACCTTC
j_call: TRBJ1-5; v_call: TRBV4-1; d_call: TRBD1; clone_size: many; cdr3_aa: CASSPGTGYSNQPQHF; cdr3_nt: TGCGCCAGCAGCCCAGGGACAGGGTATAGCAATCAGCCCCAGCATTTT
j_call: TRBJ2-2; v_call: TRBV5-1; d_call: NA; clone_size: few; cdr3_aa: CASSSPLGGNRVPGTGELFF; cdr3_nt: TGCGCCAGCAGCTCCCCTCTGGGCGGGAATAGAGTGCCGGGCACCGGGGAGCTGTTTTTT
j_call: TRBJ2-2; v_call: TRBV7-9; d_call: NA; clone_size: many; cdr3_aa: CASSFPGGPGELFF; cdr3_nt: TGTGCCAGCAGCTTCCCGGGGGGCCCCGGGGAGCTGTTTTTT
j_call: TRBJ2-5; v_call: TRBV5-1; d_call: NA; clone_size: many; cdr3_aa: CASGEVQETQYF; cdr3_nt: TGCGCCAGCGGAGAGGTCCAAGAGACCCAGTACTTC
j_call: TRBJ1-4; v_call: TRBV20-1; d_call: NA; clone_size: many; cdr3_aa: CSARATQNEKLFF; cdr3_nt: TGCAGTGCTAGAGCGACCCAGAATGAAAAACTGTTTTTT
j_call: TRBJ2-4; v_call: TRBV5-1; d_call: TRBD1; clone_size: NA; cdr3_aa: CASSLGGQGGKDIQYF; cdr3_nt: TGCGCCAGCAGCTTGGGAGGACAGGGCGGTAAAGACATTCAGTACTTC
j_call: TRBJ2-7; v_call: TRBV20-1; d_call: TRBD2; clone_size: NA; cdr3_aa: CSARDQPSGRGEQYF; cdr3_nt: TGCAGTGCTAGAGATCAGCCTAGCGGGAGGGGGGAGCAGTACTTC
j_call: TRBJ1-1; v_call: TRBV6-2/TRBV6-3; d_call: NA; clone_size: many; cdr3_aa: CASSYPWVRVNTEAFF; cdr3_nt: TGTGCCAGCAGTTACCCTTGGGTGAGGGTGAACACTGAAGCTTTCTTT
j_call: TRBJ1-2; v_call: TRBV12-3/TRBV12-4; d_call: TRBD1; clone_size: many; cdr3_aa: CASSLGQTLHHTF; cdr3_nt: TGTGCCAGCAGTTTGGGACAGACTCTTCATCACACCTTC
j_call: TRBJ2-5; v_call: TRBV20-1; d_call: TRBD2; clone_size: few; cdr3_aa: CSARDSLGLAGRTETQYF; cdr3_nt: TGCAGTGCTAGAGACTCTTTGGGACTAGCAGGTCGAACAGAGACCCAGTACTTC
j_call: TRBJ2-6; v_call: TRBV7-2; d_call: NA; clone_size: few; cdr3_aa: CASSANAGAGANVLTF; cdr3_nt: TGTGCCAGCAGCGCGAATGCAGGGGCTGGGGCCAACGTCCTGACTTTC
j_call: TRBJ2-1; v_call: TRBV5-1; d_call: NA; clone_size: many; cdr3_aa: CASSLRWGSYNEQFF; cdr3_nt: TGCGCCAGCAGCTTGCGCTGGGGCTCCTACAATGAGCAGTTCTTC
j_call: TRBJ2-4; v_call: TRBV11-2; d_call: TRBD1; clone_size: NA; cdr3_aa: CASSLRTGGKNIQYF; cdr3_nt: TGTGCCAGCAGCCTACGGACAGGGGGCAAAAACATTCAGTACTTC
j_call: TRBJ1-1; v_call: TRBV6-5; d_call: NA; clone_size: few; cdr3_aa: CASSFTGVGTEAFF; cdr3_nt: TGTGCCAGCAGTTTTACAGGTGTCGGCACTGAAGCTTTCTTT
j_call: TRBJ2-5; v_call: TRBV19; d_call: TRBD2; clone_size: NA; cdr3_aa: CASTPNGGASKETQYF; cdr3_nt: TGTGCCAGTACCCCCAACGGGGGGGCTTCGAAAGAGACCCAGTACTTC
j_call: TRBJ1-5; v_call: TRBV27; d_call: NA; clone_size: NA; cdr3_aa: CASSFTIRGELGNQPQHF; cdr3_nt: TGTGCCAGCAGTTTTACGATACGCGGGGAACTTGGCAATCAGCCCCAGCATTTT
j_call: TRBJ2-3; v_call: TRBV5-6; d_call: TRBD1; clone_size: many; cdr3_aa: CASSLGRTGLSADTQYF; cdr3_nt: TGTGCCAGCAGCTTGGGGAGGACAGGGCTAAGCGCAGATACGCAGTATTTT
j_call: TRBJ1-1; v_call: TRBV14; d_call: TRBD1; clone_size: few; cdr3_aa: CASSQDMYRGQGLNTEAFF; cdr3_nt: TGTGCCAGCAGCCAAGATATGTACCGTGGACAGGGTTTGAACACTGAAGCTTTCTTT
j_call: TRBJ2-7; v_call: TRBV29-1; d_call: NA; clone_size: few; cdr3_aa: CSVGAGGATYEQYF; cdr3_nt: TGCAGCGTCGGGGCTGGCGGGGCGACCTACGAGCAGTACTTC
j_call: TRBJ2-7; v_call: TRBV7-6; d_call: TRBD1; clone_size: many; cdr3_aa: CASSLGGQASYEQYF; cdr3_nt: TGTGCCAGCAGCTTAGGGGGACAGGCATCCTACGAGCAGTACTTC
j_call: TRBJ2-1; v_call: TRBV20-1; d_call: NA; clone_size: few; cdr3_aa: CSARGTLGNEQFF; cdr3_nt: TGCAGTGCTAGAGGTACCCTGGGCAATGAGCAGTTCTTC
j_call: TRBJ2-2; v_call: TRBV7-4; d_call: TRBD2; clone_size: few; cdr3_aa: CASSLELAGVGTGELFF; cdr3_nt: TGTGCCAGCAGCTTAGAGCTAGCGGGAGTCGGGACCGGGGAGCTGTTTTTT
j_call: TRBJ2-5; v_call: TRBV3-1; d_call: NA; clone_size: NA; cdr3_aa: CASSQGWLSGEAGQETQYF; cdr3_nt: TGTGCCAGCAGCCAAGGTTGGCTATCGGGAGAGGCTGGGCAAGAGACCCAGTACTTC
j_call: TRBJ2-5; v_call: TRBV11-2; d_call: TRBD1; clone_size: NA; cdr3_aa: CASSLGTGSQETQYF; cdr3_nt: TGTGCCAGCAGCTTAGGGACAGGCTCCCAAGAGACCCAGTACTTC
j_call: TRBJ2-3; v_call: TRBV20-1; d_call: TRBD2; clone_size: few; cdr3_aa: CSAKRTSGKLDTQYF; cdr3_nt: TGCAGTGCCAAACGGACTAGCGGGAAGTTAGATACGCAGTATTTT
j_call: TRBJ1-5; v_call: TRBV6-2/TRBV6-3; d_call: TRBD1; clone_size: NA; cdr3_aa: CASSQAGTGNQPQHF; cdr3_nt: TGTGCCAGCAGTCAAGCCGGGACAGGGAATCAGCCCCAGCATTTT
j_call: TRBJ2-3; v_call: TRBV7-8; d_call: TRBD2; clone_size: many; cdr3_aa: CALREQTTDTQYF; cdr3_nt: TGTGCCCTGCGGGAGCAGACCACAGATACGCAGTATTTT
j_call: TRBJ2-7; v_call: TRBV7-6; d_call: TRBD1; clone_size: few; cdr3_aa: CASSYLTGPIYEQYF; cdr3_nt: TGTGCCAGCAGCTACCTGACAGGGCCCATCTACGAGCAGTACTTC
j_call: TRBJ1-1; v_call: TRBV5-8; d_call: TRBD1; clone_size: many; cdr3_aa: CASSLGTGYAEAFF; cdr3_nt: TGTGCCAGCAGCTTGGGGACAGGATATGCTGAAGCTTTCTTT